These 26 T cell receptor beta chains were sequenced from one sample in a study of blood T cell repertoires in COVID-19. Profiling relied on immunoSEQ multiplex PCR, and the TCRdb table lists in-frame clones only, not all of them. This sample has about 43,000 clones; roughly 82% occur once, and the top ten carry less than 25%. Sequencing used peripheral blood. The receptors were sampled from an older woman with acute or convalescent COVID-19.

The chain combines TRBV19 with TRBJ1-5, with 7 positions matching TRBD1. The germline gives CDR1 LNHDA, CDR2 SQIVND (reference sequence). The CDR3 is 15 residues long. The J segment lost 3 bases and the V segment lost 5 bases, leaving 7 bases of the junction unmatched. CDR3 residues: CASSPWDSDNQPQHF. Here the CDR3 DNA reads TGTGCCAGTAGTCCGTGGGACAGCGACAATCAGCCCCAGCATTTT.

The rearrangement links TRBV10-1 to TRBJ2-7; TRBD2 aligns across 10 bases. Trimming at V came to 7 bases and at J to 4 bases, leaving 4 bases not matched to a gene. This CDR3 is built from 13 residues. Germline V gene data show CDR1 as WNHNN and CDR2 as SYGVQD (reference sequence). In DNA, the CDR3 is TGCGCCAGCAAGTCTAGCGGGGGATACGAGCAGTACTTC. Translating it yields CASKSSGGYEQYF.

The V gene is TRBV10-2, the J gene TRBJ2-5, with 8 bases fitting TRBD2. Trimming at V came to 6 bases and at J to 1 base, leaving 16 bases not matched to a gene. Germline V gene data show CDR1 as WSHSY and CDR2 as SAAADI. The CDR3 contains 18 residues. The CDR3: CASRDLGGGGLFQETQYF. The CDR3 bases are TGCGCCAGCAGGGACCTCGGGGGGGGAGGTCTATTCCAAGAGACCCAGTACTTC.

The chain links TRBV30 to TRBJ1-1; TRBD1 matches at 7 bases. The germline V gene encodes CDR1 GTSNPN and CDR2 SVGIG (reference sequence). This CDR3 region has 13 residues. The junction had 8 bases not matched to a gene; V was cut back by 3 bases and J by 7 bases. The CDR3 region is CAWSRQGLGEAFF. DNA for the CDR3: TGTGCCTGGAGCCGACAGGGATTGGGTGAAGCTTTCTTT.

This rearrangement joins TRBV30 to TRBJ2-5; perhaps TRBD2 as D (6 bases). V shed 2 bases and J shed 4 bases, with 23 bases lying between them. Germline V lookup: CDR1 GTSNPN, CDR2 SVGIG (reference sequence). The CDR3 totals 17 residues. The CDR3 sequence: CAWSPRTGGWGGETQYF. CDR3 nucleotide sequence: TGTGCCTGGAGTCCCCGCACCGGGGGTTGGGGAGGAGAGACCCAGTACTTC. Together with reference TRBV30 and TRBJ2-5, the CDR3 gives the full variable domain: SQTIHQWPATLVQPVGSPLSLECTVEGTSNPNLYWYRQAAGRGLQLLFYSVGIGQISSEVPQNLSASRPQDRQFILSSKKLLLSDSGFYLCAWSPRTGGWGGETQYFGPGTRLLVL.

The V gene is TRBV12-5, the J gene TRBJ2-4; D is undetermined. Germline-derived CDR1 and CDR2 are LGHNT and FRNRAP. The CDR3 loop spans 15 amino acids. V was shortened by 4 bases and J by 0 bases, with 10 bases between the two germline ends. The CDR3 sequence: CASGSPIVAKNIQYF. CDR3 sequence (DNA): TGTGCTAGTGGTTCCCCGATAGTAGCCAAAAACATTCAGTACTTC.

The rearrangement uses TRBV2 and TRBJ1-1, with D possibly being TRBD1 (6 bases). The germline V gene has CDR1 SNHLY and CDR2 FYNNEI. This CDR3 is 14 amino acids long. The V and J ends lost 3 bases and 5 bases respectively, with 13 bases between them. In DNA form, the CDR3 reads TGTGCCAGCAGTGACCCGGGGGGGGCAACTGAAGCTTTCTTT. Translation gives CASSDPGGATEAFF.

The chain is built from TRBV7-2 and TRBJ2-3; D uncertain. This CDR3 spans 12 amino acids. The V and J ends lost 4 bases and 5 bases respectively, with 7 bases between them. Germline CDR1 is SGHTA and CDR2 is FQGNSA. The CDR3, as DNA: TGTGCCAGCAGCTCCCCCGGAGATACGCAGTATTTT. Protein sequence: CASSSPGDTQYF.

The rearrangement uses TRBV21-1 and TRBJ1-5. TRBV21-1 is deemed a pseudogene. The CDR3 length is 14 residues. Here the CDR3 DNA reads TGTGCCAGCTCTGAGTCCCAGGAGGATCAGCCCCAGCATTTT. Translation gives CASSESQEDQPQHF.

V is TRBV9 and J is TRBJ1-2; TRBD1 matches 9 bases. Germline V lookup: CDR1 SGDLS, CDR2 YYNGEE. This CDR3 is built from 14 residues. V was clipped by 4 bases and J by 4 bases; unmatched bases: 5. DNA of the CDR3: TGTGCCAGCAGCCCTACAGGGGGCGGCTATGGCTACACCTTC. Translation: CASSPTGGGYGYTF.

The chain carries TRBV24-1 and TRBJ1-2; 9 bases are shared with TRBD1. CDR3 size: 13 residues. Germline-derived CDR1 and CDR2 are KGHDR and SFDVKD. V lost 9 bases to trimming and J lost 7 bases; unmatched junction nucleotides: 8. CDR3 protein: CATSRTGDFGYTF. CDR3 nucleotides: TGTGCCACCTCCCGGACAGGGGATTTTGGCTACACCTTC.

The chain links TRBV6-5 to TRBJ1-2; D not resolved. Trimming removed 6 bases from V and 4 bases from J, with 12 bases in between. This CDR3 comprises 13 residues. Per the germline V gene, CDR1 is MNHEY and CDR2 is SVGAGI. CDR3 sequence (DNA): TGTGCCAGCAGCCCCCGGGATCTCTATGGCTACACCTTC. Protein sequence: CASSPRDLYGYTF.

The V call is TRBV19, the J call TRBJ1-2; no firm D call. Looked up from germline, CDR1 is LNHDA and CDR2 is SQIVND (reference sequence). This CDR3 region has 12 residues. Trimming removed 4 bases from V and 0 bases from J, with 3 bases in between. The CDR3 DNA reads TGTGCCAGTAGTACTTCTAACTATGGCTACACCTTC. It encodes CASSTSNYGYTF.

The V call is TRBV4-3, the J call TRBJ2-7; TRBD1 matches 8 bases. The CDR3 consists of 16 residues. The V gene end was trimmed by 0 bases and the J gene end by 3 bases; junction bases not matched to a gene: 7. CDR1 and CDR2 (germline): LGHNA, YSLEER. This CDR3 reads CASSQDFRTGIYEQYF. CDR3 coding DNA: TGCGCCAGCAGCCAAGACTTTCGGACAGGGATCTACGAGCAGTACTTC.

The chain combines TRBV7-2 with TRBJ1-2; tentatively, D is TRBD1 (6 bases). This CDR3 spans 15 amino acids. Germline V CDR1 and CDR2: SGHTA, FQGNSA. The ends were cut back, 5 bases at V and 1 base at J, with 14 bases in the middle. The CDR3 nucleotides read TGTGCCAGCAGCGCTCGGACAGAGATTAACTATGGCTACACCTTC. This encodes CASSARTEINYGYTF. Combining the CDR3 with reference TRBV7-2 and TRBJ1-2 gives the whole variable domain GAGVSQSPSNKVTEKGKDVELRCDPISGHTALYWYRQSLGQGLEFLIYFQGNSAPDKSGLPSDRFSAERTGGSVSTLTIQRTQQEDSAVYLCASSARTEINYGYTFGSGTRLTVV.

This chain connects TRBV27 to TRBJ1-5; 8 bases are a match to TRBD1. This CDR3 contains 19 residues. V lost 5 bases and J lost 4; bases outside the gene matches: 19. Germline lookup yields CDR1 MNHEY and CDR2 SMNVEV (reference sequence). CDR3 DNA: TGTGCCAGCAGTCCATTCCTTCGGACAGGGACCCTTGGTAATCAGCCCCAGCATTTT. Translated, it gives CASSPFLRTGTLGNQPQHF.

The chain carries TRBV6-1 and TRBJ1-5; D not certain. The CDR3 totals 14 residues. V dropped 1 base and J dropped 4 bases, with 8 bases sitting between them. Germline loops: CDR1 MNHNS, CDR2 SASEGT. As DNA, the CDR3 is TGTGCCAGCAGTGAAGGGACTACTAATCAGCCCCAGCATTTT. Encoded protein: CASSEGTTNQPQHF.

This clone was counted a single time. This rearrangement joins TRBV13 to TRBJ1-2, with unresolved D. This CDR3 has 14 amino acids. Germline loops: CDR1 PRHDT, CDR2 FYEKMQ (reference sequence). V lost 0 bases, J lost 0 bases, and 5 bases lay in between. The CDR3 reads CASSLGIANYGYTF. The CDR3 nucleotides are TGTGCCAGCAGCTTAGGTATAGCTAACTATGGCTACACCTTC.

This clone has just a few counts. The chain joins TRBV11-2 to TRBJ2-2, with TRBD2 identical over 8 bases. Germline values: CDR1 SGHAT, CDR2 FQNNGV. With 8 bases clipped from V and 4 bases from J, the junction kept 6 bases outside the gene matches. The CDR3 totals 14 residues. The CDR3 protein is CASWRGAGTGELFF. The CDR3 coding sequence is TGTGCCAGCTGGCGGGGGGCGGGCACCGGGGAGCTGTTTTTT.

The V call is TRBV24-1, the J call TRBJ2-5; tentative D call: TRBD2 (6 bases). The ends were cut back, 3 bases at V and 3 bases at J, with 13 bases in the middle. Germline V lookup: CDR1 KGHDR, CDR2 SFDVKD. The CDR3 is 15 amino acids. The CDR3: CATSDLSAGKETQYF. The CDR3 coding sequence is TGTGCCACCAGTGATCTAAGCGCGGGGAAAGAGACCCAGTACTTC.

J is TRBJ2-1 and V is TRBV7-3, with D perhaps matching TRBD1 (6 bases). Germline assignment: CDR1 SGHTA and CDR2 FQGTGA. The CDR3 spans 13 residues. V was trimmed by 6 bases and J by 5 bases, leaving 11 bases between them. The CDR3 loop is CASSPTGNNEQFF. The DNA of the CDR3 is TGTGCCAGCAGTCCTACAGGGAACAATGAGCAGTTCTTC.

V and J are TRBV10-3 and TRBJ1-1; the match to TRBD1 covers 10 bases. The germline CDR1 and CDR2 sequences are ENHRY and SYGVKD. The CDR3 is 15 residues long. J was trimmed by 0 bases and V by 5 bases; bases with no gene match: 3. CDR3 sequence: CAISQGQGMNTEAFF. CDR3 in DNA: TGTGCCATCAGTCAGGGACAGGGGATGAACACTGAAGCTTTCTTT.

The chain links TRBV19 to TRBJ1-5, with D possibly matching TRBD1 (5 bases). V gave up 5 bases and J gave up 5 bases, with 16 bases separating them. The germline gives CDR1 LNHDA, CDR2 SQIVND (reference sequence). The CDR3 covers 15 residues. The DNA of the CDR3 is TGTGCCAGTAGTCCCCTAGCAGGGAGGCATCAGCCCCAGCATTTT. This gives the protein CASSPLAGRHQPQHF.

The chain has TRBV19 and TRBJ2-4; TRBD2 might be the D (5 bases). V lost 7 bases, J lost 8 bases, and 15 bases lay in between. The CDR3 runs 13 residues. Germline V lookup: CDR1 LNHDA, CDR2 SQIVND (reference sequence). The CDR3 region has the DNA TGTGCCAGTAAGAGAGCGGACGTTGACATTCAGTACTTC. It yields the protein CASKRADVDIQYF.

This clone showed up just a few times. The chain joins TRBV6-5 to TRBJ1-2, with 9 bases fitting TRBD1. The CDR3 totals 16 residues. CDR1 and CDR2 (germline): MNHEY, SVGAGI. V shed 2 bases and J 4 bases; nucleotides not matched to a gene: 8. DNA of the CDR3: TGTGCCAGCAGTTACACGGCGGGACAGGGAGGCTATGGCTACACCTTC. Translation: CASSYTAGQGGYGYTF.

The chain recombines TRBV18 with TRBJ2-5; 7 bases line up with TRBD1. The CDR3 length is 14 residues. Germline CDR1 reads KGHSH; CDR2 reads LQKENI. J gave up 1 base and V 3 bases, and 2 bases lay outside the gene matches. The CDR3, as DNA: TGTGCCAGCTCACCTAGGACAGGCCAAGAGACCCAGTACTTC. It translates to CASSPRTGQETQYF.